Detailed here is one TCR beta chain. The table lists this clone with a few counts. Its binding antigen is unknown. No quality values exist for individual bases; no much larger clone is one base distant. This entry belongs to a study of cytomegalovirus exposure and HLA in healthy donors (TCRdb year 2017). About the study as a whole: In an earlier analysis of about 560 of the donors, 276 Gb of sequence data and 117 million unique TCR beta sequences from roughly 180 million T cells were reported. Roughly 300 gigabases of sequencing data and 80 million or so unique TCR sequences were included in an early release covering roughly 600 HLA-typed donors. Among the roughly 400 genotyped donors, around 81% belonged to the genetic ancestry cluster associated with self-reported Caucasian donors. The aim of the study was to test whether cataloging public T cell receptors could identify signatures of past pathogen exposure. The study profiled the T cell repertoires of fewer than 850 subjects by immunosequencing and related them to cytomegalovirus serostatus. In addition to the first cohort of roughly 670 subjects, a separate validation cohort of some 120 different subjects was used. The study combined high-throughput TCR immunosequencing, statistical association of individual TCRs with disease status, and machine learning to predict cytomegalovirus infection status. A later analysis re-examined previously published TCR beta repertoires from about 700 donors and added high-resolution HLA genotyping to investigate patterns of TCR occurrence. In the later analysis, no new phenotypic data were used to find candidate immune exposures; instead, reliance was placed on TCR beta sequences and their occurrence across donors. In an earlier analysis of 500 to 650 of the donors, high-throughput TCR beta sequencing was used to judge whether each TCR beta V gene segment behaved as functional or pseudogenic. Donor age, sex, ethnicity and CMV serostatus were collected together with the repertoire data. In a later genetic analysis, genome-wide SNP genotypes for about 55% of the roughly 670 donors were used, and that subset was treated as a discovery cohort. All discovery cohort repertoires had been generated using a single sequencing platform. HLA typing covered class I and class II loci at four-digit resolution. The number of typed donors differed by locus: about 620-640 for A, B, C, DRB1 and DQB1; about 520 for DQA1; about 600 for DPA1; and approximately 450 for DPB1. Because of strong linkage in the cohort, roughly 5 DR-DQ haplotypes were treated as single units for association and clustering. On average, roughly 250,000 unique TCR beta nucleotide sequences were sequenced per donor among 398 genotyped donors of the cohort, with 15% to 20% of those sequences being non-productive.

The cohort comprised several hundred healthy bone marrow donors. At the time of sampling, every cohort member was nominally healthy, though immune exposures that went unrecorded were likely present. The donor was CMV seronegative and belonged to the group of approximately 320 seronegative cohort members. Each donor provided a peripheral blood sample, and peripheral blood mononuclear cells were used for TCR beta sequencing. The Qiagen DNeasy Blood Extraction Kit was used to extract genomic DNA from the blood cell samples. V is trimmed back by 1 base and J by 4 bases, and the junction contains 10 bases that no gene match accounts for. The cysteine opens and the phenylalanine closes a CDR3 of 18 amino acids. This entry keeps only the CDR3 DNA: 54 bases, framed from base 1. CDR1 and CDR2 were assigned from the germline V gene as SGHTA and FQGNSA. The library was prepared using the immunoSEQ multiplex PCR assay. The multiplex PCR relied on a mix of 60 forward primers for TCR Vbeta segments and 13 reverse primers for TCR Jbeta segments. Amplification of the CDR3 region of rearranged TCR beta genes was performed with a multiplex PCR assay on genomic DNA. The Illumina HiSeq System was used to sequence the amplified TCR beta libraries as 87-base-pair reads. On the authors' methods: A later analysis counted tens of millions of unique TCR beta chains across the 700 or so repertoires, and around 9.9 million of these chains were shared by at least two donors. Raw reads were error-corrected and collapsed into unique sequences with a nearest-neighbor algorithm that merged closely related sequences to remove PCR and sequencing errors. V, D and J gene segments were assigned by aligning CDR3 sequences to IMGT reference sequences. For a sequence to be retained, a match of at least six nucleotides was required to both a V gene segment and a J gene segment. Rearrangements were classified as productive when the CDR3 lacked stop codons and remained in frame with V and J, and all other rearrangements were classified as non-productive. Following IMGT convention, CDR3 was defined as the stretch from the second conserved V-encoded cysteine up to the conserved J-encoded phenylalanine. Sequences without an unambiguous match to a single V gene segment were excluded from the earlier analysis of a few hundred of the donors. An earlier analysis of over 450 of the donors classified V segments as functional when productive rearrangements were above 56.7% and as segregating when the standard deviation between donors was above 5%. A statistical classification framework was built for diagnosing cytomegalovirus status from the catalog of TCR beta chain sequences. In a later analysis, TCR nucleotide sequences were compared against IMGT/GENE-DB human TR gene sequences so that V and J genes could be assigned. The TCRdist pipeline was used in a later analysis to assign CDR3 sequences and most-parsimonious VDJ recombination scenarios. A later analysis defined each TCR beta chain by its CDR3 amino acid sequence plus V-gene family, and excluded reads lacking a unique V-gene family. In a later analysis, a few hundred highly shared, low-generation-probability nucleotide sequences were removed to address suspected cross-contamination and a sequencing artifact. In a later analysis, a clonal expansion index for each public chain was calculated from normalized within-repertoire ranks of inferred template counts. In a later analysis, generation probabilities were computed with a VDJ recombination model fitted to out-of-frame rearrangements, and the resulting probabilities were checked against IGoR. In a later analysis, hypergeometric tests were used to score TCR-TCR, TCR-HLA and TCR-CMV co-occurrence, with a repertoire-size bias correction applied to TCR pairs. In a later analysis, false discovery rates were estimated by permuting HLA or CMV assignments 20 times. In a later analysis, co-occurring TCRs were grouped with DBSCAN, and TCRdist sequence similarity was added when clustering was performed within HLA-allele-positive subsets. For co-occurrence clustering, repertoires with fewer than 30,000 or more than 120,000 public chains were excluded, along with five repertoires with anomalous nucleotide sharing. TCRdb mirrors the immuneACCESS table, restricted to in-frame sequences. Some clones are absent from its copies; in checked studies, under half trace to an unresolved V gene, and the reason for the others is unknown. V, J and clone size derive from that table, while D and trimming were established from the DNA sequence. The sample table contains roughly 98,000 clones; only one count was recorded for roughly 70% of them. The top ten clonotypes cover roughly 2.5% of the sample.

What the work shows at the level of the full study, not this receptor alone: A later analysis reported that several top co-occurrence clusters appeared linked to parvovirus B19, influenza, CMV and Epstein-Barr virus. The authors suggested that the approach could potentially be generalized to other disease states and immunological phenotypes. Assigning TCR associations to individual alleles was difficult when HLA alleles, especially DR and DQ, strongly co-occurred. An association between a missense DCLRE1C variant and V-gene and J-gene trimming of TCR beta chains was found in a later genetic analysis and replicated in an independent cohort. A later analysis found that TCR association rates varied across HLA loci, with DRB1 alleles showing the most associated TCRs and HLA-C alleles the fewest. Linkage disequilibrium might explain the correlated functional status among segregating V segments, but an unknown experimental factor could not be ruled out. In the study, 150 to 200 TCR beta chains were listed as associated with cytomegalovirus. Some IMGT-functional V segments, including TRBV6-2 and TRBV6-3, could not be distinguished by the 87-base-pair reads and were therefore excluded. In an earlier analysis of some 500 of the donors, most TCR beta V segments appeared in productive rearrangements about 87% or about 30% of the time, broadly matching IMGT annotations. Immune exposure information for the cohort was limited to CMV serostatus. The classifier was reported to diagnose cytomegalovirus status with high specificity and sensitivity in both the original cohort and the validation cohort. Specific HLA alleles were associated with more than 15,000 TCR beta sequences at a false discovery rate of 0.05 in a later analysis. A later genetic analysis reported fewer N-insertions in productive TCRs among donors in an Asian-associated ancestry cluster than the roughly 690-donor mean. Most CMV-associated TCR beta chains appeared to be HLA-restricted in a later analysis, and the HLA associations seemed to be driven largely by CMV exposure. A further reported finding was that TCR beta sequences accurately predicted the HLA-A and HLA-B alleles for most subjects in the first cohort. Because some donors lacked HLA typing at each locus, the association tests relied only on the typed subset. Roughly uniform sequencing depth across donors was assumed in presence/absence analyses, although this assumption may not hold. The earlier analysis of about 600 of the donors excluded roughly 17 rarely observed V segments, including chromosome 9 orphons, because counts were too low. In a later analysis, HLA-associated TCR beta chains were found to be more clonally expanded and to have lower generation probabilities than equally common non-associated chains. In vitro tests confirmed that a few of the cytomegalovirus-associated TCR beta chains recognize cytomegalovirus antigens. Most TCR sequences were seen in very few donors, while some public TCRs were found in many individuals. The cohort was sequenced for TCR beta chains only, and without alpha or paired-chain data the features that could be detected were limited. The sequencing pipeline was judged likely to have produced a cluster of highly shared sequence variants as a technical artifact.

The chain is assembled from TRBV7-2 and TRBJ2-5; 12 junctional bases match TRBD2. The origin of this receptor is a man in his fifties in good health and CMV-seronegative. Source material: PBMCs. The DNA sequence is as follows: TGTGCCAGCAGCTTAGAGTGGCTAGCGGGGGGGCTGCGAGAGACCCAGTACTTC. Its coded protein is CASSLEWLAGGLRETQYF.